Presented here are 5 T cell receptor beta chains from one specimen sequenced in a study of T-cell reconstitution after alpha-beta-depleted transplantation in children. During its preparation, the TCRbeta library received unique molecular identifiers. Via MiXCR, TCRdb re-called the PCR reads, giving one row per CDR3 protein. The sample shows around 600,000 distinct CDR3 sequences, 23% of them seen only once. This specimen was PBMCs, mostly from graft donor cells, taken 360 days after TCRalphabeta/CD19-depleted stem cell transplant. All receptors derive from a boy younger than two who had a stem cell transplant for acute myeloid leukemia, so the T cells may come from the graft donor.

At least ten counts were recorded for this clonotype. The rearrangement uses TRBV11-2 and TRBJ2-5; D may be TRBD1 (6 bases). Trimming stripped 4 bases from V and 3 bases from J, with 9 bases between. Germline CDR1 is SGHAT and CDR2 is FQNNGV. The CDR3 has 13 residues. The CDR3 DNA sequence: TGTGCCAGCAGCTGGACAGTTAAAGAGACCCAGTACTTC. Encoded protein: CASSWTVKETQYF.

This clonotype appeared a single time. This may be a read error, as it is one base from a much larger clone. The chain has TRBV3-1 and TRBJ2-3; maybe TRBD2 (5 bases). Germline V lookup: CDR1 LGHDT, CDR2 YNNKEL (reference sequence). The CDR3 runs to 16 residues. The CDR3 here is CACSHMLGAGQDTQYF. The DNA of the CDR3 is TGTGCCTGCAGCCATATGTTGGGCGCGGGCCAAGATACGCAGTATTTT.

CDR3 loop: CASRARGGTDTQYF. CDR3 DNA sequence: TGTGCCAGCAGAGCGAGGGGAGGCACAGATACGCAGTATTTT. V and J are TRBV6-4 and TRBJ2-3; D may be TRBD1 or TRBD2 (5 bases each). Trimming removed 6 bases from V and 1 base from J, with 11 bases in between. Per the germline V gene, CDR1 is MRHNA and CDR2 is SNTAGT. The CDR3 sequence is 14 residues long.

This clonotype appeared once. The V call is TRBV25-1, the J call TRBJ1-4; perhaps TRBD1 as D (6 bases). The CDR3 has 14 residues. Germline V lookup: CDR1 MGHDK, CDR2 SYGVNS. V was pared by 1 base and J by 4 bases, with 7 bases between. The CDR3 DNA is TGTGCCAGCAGTGAATCAGGGGTTAATGAAAAACTGTTTTTT. It encodes CASSESGVNEKLFF. The variable domain in full, completed from reference TRBV25-1 and TRBJ1-4, reads EADIYQTPRYLVIGTGKKITLECSQTMGHDKMYWYQQDPGMELHLIHYSYGVNSTEKGDLSSESTVSRIRTEHFPLTLESARPSHTSQYLCASSESGVNEKLFFGSGTQLSVL.

The sample holds many counts of this clonotype. The rearrangement links TRBV29-1 to TRBJ1-6; no definite D call. Germline CDR1 and CDR2: SQVTM and ANQGSEA. This CDR3 spans 11 amino acids. The CDR3: CTLGGSSPLHF. Written as DNA, the CDR3 is TGCACCTTAGGAGGGAGTTCACCCCTCCACTTT.